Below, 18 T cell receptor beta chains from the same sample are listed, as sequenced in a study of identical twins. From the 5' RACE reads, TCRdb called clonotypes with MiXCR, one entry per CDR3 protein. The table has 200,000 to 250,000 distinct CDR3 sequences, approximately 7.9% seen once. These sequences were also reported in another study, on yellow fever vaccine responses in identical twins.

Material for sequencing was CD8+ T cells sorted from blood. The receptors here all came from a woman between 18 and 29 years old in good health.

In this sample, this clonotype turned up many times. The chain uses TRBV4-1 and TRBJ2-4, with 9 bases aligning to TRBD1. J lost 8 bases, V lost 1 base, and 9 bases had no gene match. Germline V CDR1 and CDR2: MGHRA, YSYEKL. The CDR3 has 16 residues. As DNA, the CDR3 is TGCGCCAGCAGCCAAGTGGGAACAGGGGGCTTGGACATTCAGTACTTC. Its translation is CASSQVGTGGLDIQYF.

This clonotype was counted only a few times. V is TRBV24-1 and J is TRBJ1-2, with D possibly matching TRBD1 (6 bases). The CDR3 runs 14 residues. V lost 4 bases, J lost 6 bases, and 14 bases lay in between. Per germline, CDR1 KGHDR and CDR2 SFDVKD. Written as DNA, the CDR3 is TGTGCCACCAGTGACAATGACAGGATCCATGGCTACACCTTC. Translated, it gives CATSDNDRIHGYTF.

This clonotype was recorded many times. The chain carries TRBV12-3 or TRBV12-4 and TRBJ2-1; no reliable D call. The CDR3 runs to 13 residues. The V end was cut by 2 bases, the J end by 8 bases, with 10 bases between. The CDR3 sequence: CASSLTIVDEQFF. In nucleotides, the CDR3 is TGTGCCAGCAGTTTAACGATAGTAGATGAGCAGTTCTTC.

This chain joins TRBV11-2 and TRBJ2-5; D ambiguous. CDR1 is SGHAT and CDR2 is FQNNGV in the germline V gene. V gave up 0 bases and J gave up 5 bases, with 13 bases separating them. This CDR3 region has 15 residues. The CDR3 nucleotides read TGTGCCAGCAGCTTAGACGAGACCTTGTACGAGACCCAGTACTTC. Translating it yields CASSLDETLYETQYF.

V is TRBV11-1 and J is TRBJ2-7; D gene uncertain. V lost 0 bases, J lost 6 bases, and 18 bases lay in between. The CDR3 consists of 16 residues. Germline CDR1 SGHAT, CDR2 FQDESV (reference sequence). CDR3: CASSLARSGPTLEQYF. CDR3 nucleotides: TGTGCCAGCAGCTTAGCGAGGTCGGGCCCTACCCTCGAGCAGTACTTC.

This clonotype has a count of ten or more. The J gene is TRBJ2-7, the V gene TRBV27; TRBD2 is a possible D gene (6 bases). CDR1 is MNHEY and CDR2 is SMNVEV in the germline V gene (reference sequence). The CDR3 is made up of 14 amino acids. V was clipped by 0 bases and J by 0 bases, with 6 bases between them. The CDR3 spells CASSLSGGSYEQYF. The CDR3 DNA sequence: TGTGCCAGCAGTTTATCGGGGGGCTCCTACGAGCAGTACTTC.

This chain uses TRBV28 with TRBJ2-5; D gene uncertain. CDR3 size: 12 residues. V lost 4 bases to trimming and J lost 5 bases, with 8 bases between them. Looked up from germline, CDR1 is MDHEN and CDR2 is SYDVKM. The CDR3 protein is CASSSGPETQYF. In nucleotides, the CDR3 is TGTGCCAGCAGTTCCGGGCCGGAGACCCAGTACTTC.

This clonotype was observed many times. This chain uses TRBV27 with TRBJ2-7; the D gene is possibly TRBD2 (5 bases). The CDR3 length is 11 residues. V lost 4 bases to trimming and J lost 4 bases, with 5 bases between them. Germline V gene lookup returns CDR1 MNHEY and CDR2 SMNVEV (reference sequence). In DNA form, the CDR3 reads TGTGCCAGCAGTTCGGGGTACGAGCAGTACTTC. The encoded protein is CASSSGYEQYF.

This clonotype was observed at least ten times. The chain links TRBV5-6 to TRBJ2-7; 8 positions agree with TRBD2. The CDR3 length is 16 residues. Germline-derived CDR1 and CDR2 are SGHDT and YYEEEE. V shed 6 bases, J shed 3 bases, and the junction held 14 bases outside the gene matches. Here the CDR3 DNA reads TGTGCCAGCATCTCGCGGGGAGCGGGAGAGATCTACGAGCAGTACTTC. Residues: CASISRGAGEIYEQYF.

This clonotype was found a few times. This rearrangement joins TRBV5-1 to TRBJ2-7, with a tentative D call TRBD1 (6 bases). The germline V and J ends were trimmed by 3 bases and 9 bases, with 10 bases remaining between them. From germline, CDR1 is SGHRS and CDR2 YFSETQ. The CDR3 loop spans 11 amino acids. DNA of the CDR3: TGCGCCAGCAGCTCCCAGGGGTGGCAGTACGTC. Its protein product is CASSSQGWQYV.

CDR3 in amino acids: CASSSGTLNNSPLHF. The CDR3 DNA reads as TGTGCCAGCAGTTCGGGCACTCTTAATAATTCACCCCTCCACTTT. This chain uses TRBV27 with TRBJ1-6; D unclear. Trimming stripped 4 bases from V and 5 bases from J, with 12 bases between. The CDR3 extends over 15 amino acids. Germline CDR1 MNHEY, CDR2 SMNVEV (reference sequence).

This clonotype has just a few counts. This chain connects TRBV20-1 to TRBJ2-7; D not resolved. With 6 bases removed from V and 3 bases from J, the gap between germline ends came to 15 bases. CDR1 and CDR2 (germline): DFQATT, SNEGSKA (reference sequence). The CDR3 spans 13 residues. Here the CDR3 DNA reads TGCAGTGCCGTGCCGGGCGGTAACTACGAGCAGTACTTC. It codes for CSAVPGGNYEQYF.

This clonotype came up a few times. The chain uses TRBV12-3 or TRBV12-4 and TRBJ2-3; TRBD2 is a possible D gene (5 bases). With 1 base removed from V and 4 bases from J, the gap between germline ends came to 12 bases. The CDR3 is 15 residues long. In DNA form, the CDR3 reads TGTGCCAGCAGTTTAGAGTCCCCAGCGGCAGATACGCAGTATTTT. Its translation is CASSLESPAADTQYF.

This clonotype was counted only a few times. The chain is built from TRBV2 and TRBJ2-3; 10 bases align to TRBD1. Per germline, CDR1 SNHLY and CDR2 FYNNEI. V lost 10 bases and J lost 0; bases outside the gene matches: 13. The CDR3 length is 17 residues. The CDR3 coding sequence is TGTGCCACAAACGGACAGGGGGTTGACACTAGCACAGATACGCAGTATTTT. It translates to CATNGQGVDTSTDTQYF.

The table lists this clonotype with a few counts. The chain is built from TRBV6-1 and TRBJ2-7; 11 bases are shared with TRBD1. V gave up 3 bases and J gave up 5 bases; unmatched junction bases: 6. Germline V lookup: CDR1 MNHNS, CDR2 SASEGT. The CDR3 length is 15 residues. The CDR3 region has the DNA TGTGCCAGCAGTGACCGAAGGACAGGGGGCGACGAGCAGTACGTC. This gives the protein CASSDRRTGGDEQYV.

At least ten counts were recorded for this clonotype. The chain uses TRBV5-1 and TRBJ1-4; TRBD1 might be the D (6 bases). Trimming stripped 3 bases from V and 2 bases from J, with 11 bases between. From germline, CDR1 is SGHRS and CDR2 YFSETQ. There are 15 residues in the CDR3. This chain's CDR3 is CASSSQGQTNEKLFF. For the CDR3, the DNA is TGCGCCAGCAGCTCTCAGGGGCAGACTAATGAAAAACTGTTTTTT.

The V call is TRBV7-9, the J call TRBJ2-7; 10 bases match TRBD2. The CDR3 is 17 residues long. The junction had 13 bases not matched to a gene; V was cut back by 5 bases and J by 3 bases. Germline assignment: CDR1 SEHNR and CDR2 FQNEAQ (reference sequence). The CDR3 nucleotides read TGTGCCAGCAGCCCCACTAGCGGGATTATTCCCTTCTACGAGCAGTACTTC. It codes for CASSPTSGIIPFYEQYF.

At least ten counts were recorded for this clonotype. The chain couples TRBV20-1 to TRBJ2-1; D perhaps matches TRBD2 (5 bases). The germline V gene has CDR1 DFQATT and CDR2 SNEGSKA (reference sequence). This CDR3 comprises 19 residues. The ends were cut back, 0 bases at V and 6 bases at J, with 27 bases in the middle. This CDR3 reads CSARDPRGGAEALFNEQFF. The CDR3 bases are TGCAGTGCTAGAGACCCCCGCGGTGGAGCGGAGGCCCTCTTCAATGAGCAGTTCTTC.